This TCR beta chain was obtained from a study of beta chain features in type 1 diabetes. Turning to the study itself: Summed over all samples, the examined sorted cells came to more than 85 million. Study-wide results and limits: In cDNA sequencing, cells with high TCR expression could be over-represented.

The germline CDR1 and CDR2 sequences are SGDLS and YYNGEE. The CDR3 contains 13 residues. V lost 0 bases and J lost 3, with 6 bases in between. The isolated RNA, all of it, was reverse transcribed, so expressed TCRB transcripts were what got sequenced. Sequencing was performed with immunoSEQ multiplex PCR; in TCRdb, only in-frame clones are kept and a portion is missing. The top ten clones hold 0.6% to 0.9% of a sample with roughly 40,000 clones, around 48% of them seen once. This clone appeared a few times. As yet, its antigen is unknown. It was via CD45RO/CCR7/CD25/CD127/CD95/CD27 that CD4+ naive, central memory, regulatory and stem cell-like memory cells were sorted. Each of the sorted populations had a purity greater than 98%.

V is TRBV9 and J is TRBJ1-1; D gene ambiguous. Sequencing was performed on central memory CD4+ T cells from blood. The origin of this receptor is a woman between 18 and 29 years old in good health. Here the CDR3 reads CASSVAVYTEAFF. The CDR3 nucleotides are TGTGCCAGCAGCGTAGCGGTTTACACTGAAGCTTTCTTT.